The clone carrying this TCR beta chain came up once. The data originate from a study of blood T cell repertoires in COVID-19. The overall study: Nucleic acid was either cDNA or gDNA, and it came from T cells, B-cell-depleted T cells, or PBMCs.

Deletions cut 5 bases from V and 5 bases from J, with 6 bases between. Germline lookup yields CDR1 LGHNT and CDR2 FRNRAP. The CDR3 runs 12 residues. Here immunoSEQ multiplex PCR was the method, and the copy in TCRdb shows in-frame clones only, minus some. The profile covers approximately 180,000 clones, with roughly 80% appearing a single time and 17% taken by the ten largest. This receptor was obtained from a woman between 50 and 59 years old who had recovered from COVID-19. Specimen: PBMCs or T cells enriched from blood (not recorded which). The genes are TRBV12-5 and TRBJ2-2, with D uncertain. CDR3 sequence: CASGPDTGELFF. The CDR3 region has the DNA TGTGCTAGTGGTCCAGATACCGGGGAGCTGTTTTTT.